These T cell receptor beta chains were read from a single sample in a study of blood T cells in healthy people across ages. One entry per CDR3 protein, called by TCRdb with MiXCR from the 5' RACE reads. The data show some 1.1 million distinct CDR3 sequences, with less than 45% seen just once and roughly 13% held by the top ten. What was sequenced was blood. These receptors were obtained from a man aged 18 to 29 in good health. CDR3s include the opening cysteine and the closing phenylalanine or tryptophan. Each record gives: V gene, CDR3 protein.

TRBV30	CAWSFPGQGLGEQFF
TRBV7-8	CASSQDRGESGYTF
TRBV6-2/TRBV6-3	CASTKRGAPTEQYF
TRBV7-2	CASSRLSEQYF
TRBV20-1	CSANSGQVGSPQHF
TRBV20-1	CSASVPGADTQYF
TRBV4-1	CASSQVGGGGQPQHF
TRBV6-6	CASSQTLGGNEQFF
TRBV29-1	CSVEQRVGYGYTF
TRBV4-3	CASSQDLSSGDTQYF
TRBV20-1	CSARDIFEDTEAFF
TRBV6-2/TRBV6-3	CASTDRTFEQFF
TRBV3-1	CASSQTDRGDTEAFF
TRBV20-1	CSARVPGRGSTNEKLFF
TRBV6-2/TRBV6-3	CASSYSWQGATYNEQFF
TRBV7-9	CASSSAPTRGADTQYF
TRBV5-1	CASSLGGARSYNEQYF
TRBV5-1	CASSPGTGYNSPLHF
TRBV4-1	CASSQPRDRGTGNEQFF
TRBV12-3/TRBV12-4	CASSPRGDLAKNIQYF
TRBV27	CASSSKGRSGAEQYF
TRBV6-1	CASTRDRVPIPYEQYF
TRBV10-3	CAISEEGGGEETQYF
TRBV4-1	CASSQGGFHQPQHF
TRBV29-1	CSVDLDRGFVNTEAFF
TRBV9	CASSPRTGPNTEAFF
TRBV15	CATSSLPGQRNSPLHF
TRBV25-1	CASSEPGDRDYEQYF
TRBV29-1	CSTRGYEQFF
TRBV2	CASRQELGPNYGYTF
TRBV7-2	CASSLDPLEQFF
TRBV5-1	CASSLATTSGGTDTQYF
TRBV4-3	CASSQDTKRHTDTQYF
TRBV6-5	CASTASGGSADTQYF
TRBV28	CASSLEHGELFF
TRBV6-2/TRBV6-3	CASSGPEPSYEQYF
TRBV12-3/TRBV12-4	CASSLRGGHAGELFF
TRBV6-2/TRBV6-3	CASSRGTGLGDEQFF
TRBV9	CASSVVWERTDTQYF
TRBV20-1	CSASRTGDLETQYF
TRBV20-1	CSASRFAPNSPLHF
TRBV20-1	CSARDGQDPDTQYF
TRBV12-3/TRBV12-4	CTSRTGKDGANVLTF
TRBV6-5	CASSYSSWDTVTEAFF
TRBV6-6	CASIASGRVDTQYF
TRBV9	CASSPQIETQYF
TRBV9	CASSHLGAANEKLFF
TRBV4-2	CASSQGGTSGGNEQFF
TRBV7-2	CASSLDDAGLQYGYTF
TRBV28	CASSRGQGTYEQYF
TRBV27	CASSFGGEKLFF
TRBV4-3	CASSQDRDNGWAFF
TRBV6-6	CASSWTVRTGGGGLFF
TRBV4-1	CASSQDERNYEQYF
TRBV25-1	CASSDGESYNSPLHF
TRBV20-1	CSARRPGNLRAEQYF
TRBV4-3	CVSSQEYRGASYNEQFF
TRBV5-1	CASSFDYRNTGKLFF
TRBV15	CASSRETSGGIRETQYF
TRBV7-9	CASSLHKGNTEAFF